Listed below are T cell receptor beta chains from one sample, sequenced in a study of T cells in Graves' hyperthyroidism and ophthalmopathy. TCRdb used MiXCR to reprocess the multiplex PCR reads, holding one entry per CDR3 protein. The sample holds roughly 400,000 distinct CDR3 sequences, 25% seen once. The sequencing sample was made of blood. Receptors originate from a man over 45 with Graves' hyperthyroidism. CDR3s include the opening cysteine and the closing phenylalanine or tryptophan. Each record gives: J gene, clone size, V gene, D gene, CDR3 DNA, CDR3 protein. The D gene is left open where the match is weak. Expanded clones are given a class, and other clones once, few, many or no size at all.

TRBJ1-4 few TRBV28 NA TGTGCCAGCAGCCCGCGGGGCCCCAAGGAAAAACTGTTTTTT CASSPRGPKEKLFF
TRBJ2-1 NA TRBV11-3 TRBD2 TGTGCCAGCAGCTTACGGGGGGGGACCTACAATGAGCAGTTCTTC CASSLRGGTYNEQFF
TRBJ2-1 few TRBV3-1 NA TGTGCCAGCAGCCATTATACGGGCGGAAACAATGAGCAGTTCTTC CASSHYTGGNNEQFF
TRBJ2-2 few TRBV12-3/TRBV12-4 NA TGTGCCAGCAGTCCCAGTGGGGCCATGCAAGACGGGGAGCTGTTTTTT CASSPSGAMQDGELFF
TRBJ2-1 few TRBV7-9 NA TGTGCCAGCAGTGGTCGGTGGCCCGGTGAGCAGTTCTTC CASSGRWPGEQFF
TRBJ1-3 few TRBV11-2 NA TGTGCCAGCAGCTTAGGAGCGGGATATCAATATTTT CASSLGAGYQYF
TRBJ1-5 NA TRBV7-2 NA TGTGCCAGCAGCACCGCTCATTCCCAGCCCCAGCATTTT CASSTAHSQPQHF
TRBJ1-3 NA TRBV5-1 NA TGCGCCAGCAGCAGACCGGACAGTACTGGAAACACCATATATTTT CASSRPDSTGNTIYF
TRBJ1-2 few TRBV6-1 NA TGTGCCAGCAGTGACTCAGGAGGCTTCTACTATGGCTACACCTTC CASSDSGGFYYGYTF
TRBJ1-2 few TRBV5-1 TRBD1 TGCGCCAGCAGCTTGCCCCAGGGGGCCTATGGCTACACCTTC CASSLPQGAYGYTF
TRBJ2-7 NA TRBV6-1 NA TGTGCCCCCAATAAAGCGGGTATCTACGAGCAGTACTTC CAPNKAGIYEQYF
TRBJ1-2 few TRBV11-2 NA TGTGCCAGCAGCTTAGTTCCTTCGGGGGAAGTAAACGGCTACACCTTC CASSLVPSGEVNGYTF
TRBJ2-7 NA TRBV6-2/TRBV6-3 NA TGTGCCAGCAGAGCCGCCTACGAGCAGTACTTC CASRAAYEQYF
TRBJ2-1 many TRBV27 NA TGTGCCAGCCGGACGTCGGTAGCGGACTACAATGAGCAGTTCTTC CASRTSVADYNEQFF
TRBJ1-2 many TRBV11-2 NA TGTGCCAGCAGCTTAAACAGGCAGGGTACCTATGGCTACACCTTC CASSLNRQGTYGYTF
TRBJ2-1 once TRBV6-1 NA TGTGCCAGCGAAAATAGGGAAATGAGCTCCTACGAGCAGTTCTTC CASENREMSSYEQFF
TRBJ2-5 NA TRBV4-1 NA TGCGCCAGCAGCCAAGAGAGTGTGGCGGCGGAGACCCAGTACTTC CASSQESVAAETQYF
TRBJ2-6 NA TRBV7-3 NA TGTGCCAGCAGCTTAACAGATGGGGCTGGGGCCAACGTCCTGACTTTC CASSLTDGAGANVLTF
TRBJ1-1 NA TRBV29-1 NA TGCAGCGTTGGGGTCTTGGACTTGAACACTGAAGCTTTCTTT CSVGVLDLNTEAFF
TRBJ2-3 few TRBV7-3 TRBD2 TGTGCCAGCAGCTCGGGACTAGCGGGGCCCGGGGATACGCAGTATTTT CASSSGLAGPGDTQYF
TRBJ2-7 many TRBV11-2 NA TGTGCCAGCAGCCCGTCGAGGGGCGAGCAGTACTTC CASSPSRGEQYF
TRBJ2-4 NA TRBV27 TRBD2 TGTGCCAGCAGTTTAAATTTGGGACTAGCGGGAGCGGGTCAGTACTTC CASSLNLGLAGAGQYF
TRBJ1-1 NA TRBV5-1 NA TGCGCCAGCAGCTGGGGACAAATGCCCAATGAAGCTTTCTTT CASSWGQMPNEAFF
TRBJ1-1 NA TRBV3-1 NA TGTGCCAGCAGCCACACGACTCACACTGAAGCTTTCTTT CASSHTTHTEAFF
TRBJ2-7 NA TRBV20-1 NA TGCAGTGCTAGAGAGCCCCGGGACTCGGCCTACGAGCAGTACTTC CSAREPRDSAYEQYF
TRBJ1-1 NA TRBV29-1 TRBD1 TGCAGCGTCCGGGACAGGGGTTCCACTGAAGCTTTCTTT CSVRDRGSTEAFF
TRBJ2-6 NA TRBV6-1 NA TGTGCCAGCAGCCCGGACTTCGGGGCCAACGTCCTGACTTTC CASSPDFGANVLTF
TRBJ2-3 many TRBV4-1 NA TGCGCCAGCAGCCAAGATAGGTGGGACACAGATACGCAGTATTTT CASSQDRWDTDTQYF
TRBJ2-5 NA TRBV7-8 TRBD2 TGTGCCAGCAGCTTGACAGCGGGATCCGTCAAGACCCAGTACTTC CASSLTAGSVKTQYF
TRBJ1-5 NA TRBV19 NA TGTGCCAGTAGTCTGGCTGTAAGCAATCAGCCCCAGCATTTT CASSLAVSNQPQHF
TRBJ2-1 NA TRBV28 NA TGTGCCAGCAGAGACAGGTCCCTGGGCTATGAGCAGTTCTTC CASRDRSLGYEQFF
TRBJ1-1 many TRBV6-2/TRBV6-3 TRBD1 TGTGCCAGCAGTTACTCGGGACAGTATACTGAAGCTTTCTTT CASSYSGQYTEAFF
TRBJ1-5 few TRBV11-2 NA TGTGCCAGCAGCTTAGAGGGGACGGGGCAGCCCCAGCATTTT CASSLEGTGQPQHF
TRBJ2-5 few TRBV6-5 NA TGTGCCAGCAGTTACTCGGGGAAGGAAGAGACCCAGTACTTC CASSYSGKEETQYF
TRBJ1-2 many TRBV12-3/TRBV12-4 NA TGTGCCAGCAGAATTGGGTCGGGGGCGAACTATGGCTACACCTTC CASRIGSGANYGYTF
TRBJ2-5 NA TRBV11-3 NA TGTGCCAGCAGCTTTGGCAGTCTTCAAGAGACCCAGTACTTC CASSFGSLQETQYF
TRBJ1-1 NA TRBV5-4 NA TGTGCCAGCAGCTCCGAGGGTCGGTTGAACACTGAAGCTTTCTTT CASSSEGRLNTEAFF
TRBJ2-5 few TRBV19 NA TGTGCCAGTAGTATGGACTACCAAGAGACCCAGTACTTC CASSMDYQETQYF
TRBJ2-3 many TRBV11-1 TRBD1 TGTGCCAGCAGCTCAAGATCAGGGGGACCCACAGATACGCAGTATTTT CASSSRSGGPTDTQYF
TRBJ2-1 NA TRBV19 NA TGTGCCAGTAGTGTTAAAGCGGGTAGCTCCTACAATGAGCAGTCCTTC CASSVKAGSSYNEQSF
TRBJ1-1 few TRBV7-9 TRBD1 TGTGCCAGCAGACAGGGGCCGATGAACACTGAAGCTTTCTTT CASRQGPMNTEAFF
TRBJ1-4 few TRBV9 NA TGTGCCAGCAGCGATCCGGGAACGAGGGGTGAAAAACTGTTTTTT CASSDPGTRGEKLFF
TRBJ1-1 NA TRBV6-5 NA TGTGCCAGCAGTTTATCGGACGGAGCGGAAGCTTTCTTT CASSLSDGAEAFF
TRBJ1-2 NA TRBV28 TRBD1 TGTGCCAGCAGAACCGCGCCTCCGGGACAGGGAAAGTATGGCTACACCTTC CASRTAPPGQGKYGYTF
TRBJ2-5 NA TRBV29-1 TRBD1 TGCAGCGCCGAGACAGGGGGCATTGAGACCCAGTACTTC CSAETGGIETQYF
TRBJ2-7 NA TRBV28 TRBD1 TGTGCCAGCGACCCGGATCCGGGACAGGGGAGAGGTGAGCAGTACTTC CASDPDPGQGRGEQYF
TRBJ1-1 NA TRBV5-6 NA TGTGCCAGCAGCTTTCTGGGGCGGGACACTGAAGCTTTCTTT CASSFLGRDTEAFF
TRBJ2-5 NA TRBV7-6 NA TGTGCCAGCACCCAAGTGGGTCGTGGGGAGACCCAGTACTTC CASTQVGRGETQYF
TRBJ2-1 NA TRBV6-5 TRBD2 TGTGCCAGCAGTTACAATAGCGGGATTCAGTTCTTC CASSYNSGIQFF
TRBJ1-1 few TRBV5-1 NA TGCGCCAGCAGCCTGGGAGGGGTCAGCACTGAAGCTTTCTTT CASSLGGVSTEAFF
TRBJ2-2 few TRBV7-3 NA TGTGCCAGCAGCCTAACGCAGGGGAACACCGGGGAGCTGTTTTTT CASSLTQGNTGELFF
TRBJ1-1 NA TRBV6-1 NA TGTGCCAGCAGTGAATGGGACGGCACTGAAGCTTTCTTT CASSEWDGTEAFF
TRBJ2-1 NA TRBV28 TRBD1 TGTGCCAGCAGTGATCTTGGGGACAGTGAGCAGTTCTTC CASSDLGDSEQFF
TRBJ2-7 few TRBV2 NA TGTGCCAGCAACAAGGTCGACGAGCAGTACTTC CASNKVDEQYF
TRBJ1-1 many TRBV24-1 NA TGTGCCACCAGCTCAGTGGGTGAAGCTTTCTTT CATSSVGEAFF
TRBJ2-6 few TRBV2 NA TGTGCCAGCAGTCCGGACAGATCCTCTGGGGCCAACGTCCTGACTTTC CASSPDRSSGANVLTF
TRBJ2-1 few TRBV11-3 TRBD2 TGTGCCAGCAGCTCCGGGACTAGCGGGAGTGAGGATGAGCAGTTCTTC CASSSGTSGSEDEQFF
TRBJ2-2 NA TRBV11-3 NA TGTGCCAGCAGGAACAGGGCGAGCACCGGGGAGCTGTTTTTT CASRNRASTGELFF
TRBJ2-7 few TRBV24-1 TRBD1 TGTGCCACCAGTGAAACCGGGACAGGGCGCGAGCAGTACTTC CATSETGTGREQYF